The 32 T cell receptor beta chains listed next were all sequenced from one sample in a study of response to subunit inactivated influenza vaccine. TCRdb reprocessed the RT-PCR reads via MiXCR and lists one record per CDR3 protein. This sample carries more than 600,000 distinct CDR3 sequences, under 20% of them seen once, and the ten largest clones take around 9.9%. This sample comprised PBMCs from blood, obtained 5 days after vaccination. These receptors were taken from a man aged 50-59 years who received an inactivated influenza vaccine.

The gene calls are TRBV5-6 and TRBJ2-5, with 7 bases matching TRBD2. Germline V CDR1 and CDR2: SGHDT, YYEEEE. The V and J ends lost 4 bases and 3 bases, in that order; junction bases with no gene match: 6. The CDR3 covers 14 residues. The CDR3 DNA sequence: TGTGCCAGCAGCCCTTGGGACTACGAAGAGACCCAGTACTTC. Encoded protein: CASSPWDYEETQYF.

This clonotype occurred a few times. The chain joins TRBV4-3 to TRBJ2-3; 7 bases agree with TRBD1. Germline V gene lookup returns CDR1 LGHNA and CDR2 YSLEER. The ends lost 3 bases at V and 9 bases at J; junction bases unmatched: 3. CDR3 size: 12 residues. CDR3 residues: CASSHTGVTQYF. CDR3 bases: TGCGCCAGCAGCCACACAGGGGTCACGCAGTATTTT.

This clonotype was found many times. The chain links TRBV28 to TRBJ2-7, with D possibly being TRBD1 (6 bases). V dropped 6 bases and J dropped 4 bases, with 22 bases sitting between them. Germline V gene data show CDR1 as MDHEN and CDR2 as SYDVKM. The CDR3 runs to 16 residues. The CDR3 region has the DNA TGTGCCAGCAGCTCCTTCAGCGGACAGTTACTTTACGAGCAGTACTTC. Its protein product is CASSSFSGQLLYEQYF.

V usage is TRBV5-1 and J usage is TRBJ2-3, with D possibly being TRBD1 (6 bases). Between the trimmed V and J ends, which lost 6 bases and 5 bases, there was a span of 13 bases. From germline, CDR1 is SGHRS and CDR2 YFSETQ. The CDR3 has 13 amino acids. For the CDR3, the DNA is TGCGCCAGCACTGGCAGGGGAGAAGATACGCAGTATTTT. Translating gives CASTGRGEDTQYF.

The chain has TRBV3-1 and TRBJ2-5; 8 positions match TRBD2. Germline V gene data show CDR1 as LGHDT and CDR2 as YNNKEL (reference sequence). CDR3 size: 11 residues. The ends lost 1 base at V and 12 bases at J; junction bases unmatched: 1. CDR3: CASSQGTSKYF. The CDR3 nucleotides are TGTGCCAGCAGCCAAGGGACTAGCAAGTACTTC.

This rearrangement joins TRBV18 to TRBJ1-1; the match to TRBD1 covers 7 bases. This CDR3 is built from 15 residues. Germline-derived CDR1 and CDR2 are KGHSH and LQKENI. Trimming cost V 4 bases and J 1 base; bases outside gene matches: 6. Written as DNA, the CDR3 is TGTGCCAGCTCACGGTTAGGGGGCCGGAACACTGAAGCTTTCTTT. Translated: CASSRLGGRNTEAFF.

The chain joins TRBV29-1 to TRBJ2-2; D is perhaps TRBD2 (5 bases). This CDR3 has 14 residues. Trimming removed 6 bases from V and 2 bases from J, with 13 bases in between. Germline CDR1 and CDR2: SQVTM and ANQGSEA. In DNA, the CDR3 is TGCAGCGTAGCGGACTCCTCCAACACCGGGGAGCTGTTTTTT. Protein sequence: CSVADSSNTGELFF.

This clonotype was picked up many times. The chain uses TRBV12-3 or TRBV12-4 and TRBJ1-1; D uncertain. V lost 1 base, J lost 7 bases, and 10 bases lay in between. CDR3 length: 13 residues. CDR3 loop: CASSLGQRREAFF. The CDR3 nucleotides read TGTGCCAGCAGTTTAGGGCAGCGACGTGAAGCTTTCTTT.

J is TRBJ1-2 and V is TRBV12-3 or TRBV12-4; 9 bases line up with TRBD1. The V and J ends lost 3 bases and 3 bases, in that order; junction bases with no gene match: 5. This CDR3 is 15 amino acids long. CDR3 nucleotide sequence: TGTGCCAGCAGTTTCGGGACAGGGTTCGACTATGGCTACACCTTC. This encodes CASSFGTGFDYGYTF.

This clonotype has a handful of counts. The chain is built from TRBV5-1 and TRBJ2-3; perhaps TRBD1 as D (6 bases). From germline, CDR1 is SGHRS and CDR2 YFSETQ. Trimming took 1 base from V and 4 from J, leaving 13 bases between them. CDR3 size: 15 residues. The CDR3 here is CASSLITGKADTQYF. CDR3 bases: TGCGCCAGCAGCTTGATAACAGGGAAGGCAGATACGCAGTATTTT. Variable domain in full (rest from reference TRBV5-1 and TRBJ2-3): KAGVTQTPRYLIKTRGQQVTLSCSPISGHRSVSWYQQTPGQGLQFLFEYFSETQRNKGNFPGRFSGRQFSNSRSEMNVSTLELGDSALYLCASSLITGKADTQYFGPGTRLTVL.

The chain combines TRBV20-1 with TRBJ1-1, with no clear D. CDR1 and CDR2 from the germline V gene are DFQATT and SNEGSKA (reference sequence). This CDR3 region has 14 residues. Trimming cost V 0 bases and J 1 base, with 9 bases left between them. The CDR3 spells CSARDRVGNTEAFF. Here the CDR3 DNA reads TGCAGTGCTAGAGATCGCGTGGGGAACACTGAAGCTTTCTTT.

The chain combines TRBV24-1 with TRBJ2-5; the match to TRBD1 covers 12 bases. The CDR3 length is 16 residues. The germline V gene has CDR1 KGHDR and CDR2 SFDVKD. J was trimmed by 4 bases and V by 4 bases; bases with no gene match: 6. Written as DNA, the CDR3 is TGTGCCACCAGTGACCCGGGACAGGGGGCTGGAGAGACCCAGTACTTC. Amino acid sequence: CATSDPGQGAGETQYF.

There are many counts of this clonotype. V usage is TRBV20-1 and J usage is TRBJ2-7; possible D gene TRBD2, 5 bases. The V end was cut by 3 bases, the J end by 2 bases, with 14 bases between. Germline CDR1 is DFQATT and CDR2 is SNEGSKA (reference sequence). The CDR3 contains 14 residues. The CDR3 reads CSARLGVAPYEQYF. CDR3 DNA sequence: TGCAGTGCTAGGCTCGGGGTAGCGCCCTACGAGCAGTACTTC.

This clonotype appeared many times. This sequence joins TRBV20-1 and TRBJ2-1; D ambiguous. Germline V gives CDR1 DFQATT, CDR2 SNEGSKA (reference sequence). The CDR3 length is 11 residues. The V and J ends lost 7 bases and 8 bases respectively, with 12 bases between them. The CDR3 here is CSEKKGDEQFF. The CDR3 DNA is TGCAGTGAGAAGAAGGGCGATGAGCAGTTCTTC.

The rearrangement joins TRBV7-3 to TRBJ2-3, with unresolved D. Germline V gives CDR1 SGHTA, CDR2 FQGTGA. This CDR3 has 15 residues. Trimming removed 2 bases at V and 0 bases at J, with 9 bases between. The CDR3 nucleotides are TGTGCCAGCAGCTTAGGGGTGATGAGCACAGATACGCAGTATTTT. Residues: CASSLGVMSTDTQYF. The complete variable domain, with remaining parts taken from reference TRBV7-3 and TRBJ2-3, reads GAGVSQTPSNKVTEKGKYVELRCDPISGHTALYWYRQSLGQGPEFLIYFQGTGAADDSGLPNDRFFAVRPEGSVSTLKIQRTERGDSAVYLCASSLGVMSTDTQYFGPGTRLTVL.

The chain's CDR3 is CASSLGSSGGRYEQYF. The CDR3 nucleotides read TGTGCCAGCAGCTTAGGTTCTAGCGGGGGGCGGTACGAGCAGTACTTC. The genes are TRBV7-2 and TRBJ2-7; 11 bases fit TRBD2. The CDR3 loop spans 16 amino acids. Losses at the gene ends were 1 base for V and 4 bases for J; bases not matched to a gene: 6. The germline V gene encodes CDR1 SGHTA and CDR2 FQGNSA.

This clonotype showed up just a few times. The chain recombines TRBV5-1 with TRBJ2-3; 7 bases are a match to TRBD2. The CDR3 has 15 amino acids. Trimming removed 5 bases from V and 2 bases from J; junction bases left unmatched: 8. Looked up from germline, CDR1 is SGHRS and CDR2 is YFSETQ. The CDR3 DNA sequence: TGCGCCAGCAGGGGGGGGAGCGCCGACACAGATACGCAGTATTTT. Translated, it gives CASRGGSADTDTQYF.

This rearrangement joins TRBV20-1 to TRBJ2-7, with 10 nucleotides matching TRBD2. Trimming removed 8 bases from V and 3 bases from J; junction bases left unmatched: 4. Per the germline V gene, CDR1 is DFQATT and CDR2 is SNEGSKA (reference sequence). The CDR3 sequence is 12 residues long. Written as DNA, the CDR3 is TGCAGTTTCACTAGCGGGAACTACGAGCAGTACTTC. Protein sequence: CSFTSGNYEQYF.

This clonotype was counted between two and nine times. For the CDR3, the DNA is TGTGCCACCAGTGATTTCGGCTGGAATGAGCAGTTCTTC. It encodes CATSDFGWNEQFF. The gene calls are TRBV24-1 and TRBJ2-1; D not certain. The CDR3 is made up of 13 amino acids. Trimming took off 1 base at V and 7 bases at J, with 7 bases between the two ends. CDR1 and CDR2 (germline): KGHDR, SFDVKD.

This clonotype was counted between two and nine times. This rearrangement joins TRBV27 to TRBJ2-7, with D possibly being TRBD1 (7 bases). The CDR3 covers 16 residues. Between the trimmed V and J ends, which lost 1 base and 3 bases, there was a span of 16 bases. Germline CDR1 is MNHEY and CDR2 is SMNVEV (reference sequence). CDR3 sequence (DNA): TGTGCCAGCAGTTTATTTGGAGGGGGCATGATCTACGAGCAGTACTTC. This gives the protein CASSLFGGGMIYEQYF.

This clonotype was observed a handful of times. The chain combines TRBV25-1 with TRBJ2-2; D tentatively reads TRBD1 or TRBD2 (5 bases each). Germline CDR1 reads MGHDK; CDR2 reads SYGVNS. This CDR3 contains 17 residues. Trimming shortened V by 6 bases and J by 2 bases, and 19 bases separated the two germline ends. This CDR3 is CASRDSYGTDNTGELFF. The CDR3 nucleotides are TGTGCCAGCAGGGACTCGTATGGGACCGATAACACCGGGGAGCTGTTTTTT.

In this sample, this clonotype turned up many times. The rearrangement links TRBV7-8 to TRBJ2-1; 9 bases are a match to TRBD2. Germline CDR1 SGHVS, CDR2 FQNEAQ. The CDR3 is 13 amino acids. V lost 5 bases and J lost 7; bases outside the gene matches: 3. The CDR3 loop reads CASSLSGRNEQFF. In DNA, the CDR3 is TGTGCCAGCAGCCTTAGCGGGAGAAATGAGCAGTTCTTC.

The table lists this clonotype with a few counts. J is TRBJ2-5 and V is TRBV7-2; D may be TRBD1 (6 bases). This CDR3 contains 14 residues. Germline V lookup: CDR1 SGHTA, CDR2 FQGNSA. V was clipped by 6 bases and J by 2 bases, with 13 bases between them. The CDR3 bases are TGTGCCAGCAGAACAGGGATGTCGCAAGAGACCCAGTACTTC. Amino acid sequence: CASRTGMSQETQYF.

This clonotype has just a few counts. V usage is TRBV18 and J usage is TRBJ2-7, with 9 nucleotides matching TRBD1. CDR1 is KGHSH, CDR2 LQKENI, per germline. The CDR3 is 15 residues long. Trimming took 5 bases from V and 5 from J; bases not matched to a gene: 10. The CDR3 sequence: CASSGRDRVKDEQYF. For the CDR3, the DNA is TGTGCCAGCTCAGGACGGGACAGGGTAAAGGACGAGCAGTACTTC.

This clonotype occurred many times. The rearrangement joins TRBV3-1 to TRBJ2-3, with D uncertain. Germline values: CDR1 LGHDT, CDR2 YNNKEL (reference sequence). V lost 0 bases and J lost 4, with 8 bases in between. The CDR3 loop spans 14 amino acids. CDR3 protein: CASSQDLPSDTQYF. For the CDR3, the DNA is TGTGCCAGCAGCCAAGATCTCCCGTCAGATACGCAGTATTTT.

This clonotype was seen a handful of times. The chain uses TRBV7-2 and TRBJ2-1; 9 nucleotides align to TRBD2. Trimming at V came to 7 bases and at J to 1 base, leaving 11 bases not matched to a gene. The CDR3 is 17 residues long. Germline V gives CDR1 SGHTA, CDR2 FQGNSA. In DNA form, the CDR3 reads TGTGCCAGCACCCCCGCGGGGCTAGCGGGGTCCTACAATGAGCAGTTCTTC. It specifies CASTPAGLAGSYNEQFF.

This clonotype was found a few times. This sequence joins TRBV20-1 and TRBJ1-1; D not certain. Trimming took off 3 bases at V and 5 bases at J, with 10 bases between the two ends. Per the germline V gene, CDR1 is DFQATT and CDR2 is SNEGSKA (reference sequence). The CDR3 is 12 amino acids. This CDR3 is CSASDGRTEAFF. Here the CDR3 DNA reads TGCAGTGCTAGCGACGGGAGGACTGAAGCTTTCTTT.

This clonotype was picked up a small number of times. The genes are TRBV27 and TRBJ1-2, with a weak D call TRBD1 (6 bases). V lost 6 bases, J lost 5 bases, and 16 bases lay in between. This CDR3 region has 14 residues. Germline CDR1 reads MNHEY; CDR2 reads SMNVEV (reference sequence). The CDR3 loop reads CASSIGGLGYGYTF. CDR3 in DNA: TGTGCCAGCAGCATAGGGGGGCTAGGGTATGGCTACACCTTC.

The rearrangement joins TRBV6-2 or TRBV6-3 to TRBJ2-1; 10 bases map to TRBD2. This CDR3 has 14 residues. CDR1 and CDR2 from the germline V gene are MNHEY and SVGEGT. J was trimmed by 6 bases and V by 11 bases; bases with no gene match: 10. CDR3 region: CAATLAGVVNEQFF. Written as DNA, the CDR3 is TGTGCCGCGACCCTAGCGGGGGTGGTCAATGAGCAGTTCTTC.

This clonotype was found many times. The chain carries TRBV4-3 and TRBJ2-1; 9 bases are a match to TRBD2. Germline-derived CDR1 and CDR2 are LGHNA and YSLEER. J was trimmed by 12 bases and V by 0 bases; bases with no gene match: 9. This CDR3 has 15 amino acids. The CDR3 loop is CASSQDIAGAVVQFF. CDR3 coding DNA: TGCGCCAGCAGCCAAGATATAGCGGGAGCGGTTGTGCAGTTCTTC.

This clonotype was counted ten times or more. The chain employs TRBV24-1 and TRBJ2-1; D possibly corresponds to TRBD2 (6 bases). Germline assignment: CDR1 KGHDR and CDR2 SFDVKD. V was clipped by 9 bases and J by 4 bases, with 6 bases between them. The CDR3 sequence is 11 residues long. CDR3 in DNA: TGTGCCACCGGGGGGTACAATGAGCAGTTCTTC. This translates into CATGGYNEQFF.

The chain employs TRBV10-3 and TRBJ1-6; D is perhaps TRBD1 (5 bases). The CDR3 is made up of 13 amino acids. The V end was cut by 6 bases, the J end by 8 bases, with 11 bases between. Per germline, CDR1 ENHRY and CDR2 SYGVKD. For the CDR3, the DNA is TGTGCCATCAGAGGGGCGCGGGATTCACCCCTCCACTTT. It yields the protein CAIRGARDSPLHF.